The T cell receptor (beta chain) described here comes from a study of vaccination effects on CD4 cells after COVID-19. CDR1 is MDHEN, CDR2 SYDVKM, per germline. V shed 2 bases and J 5 bases; nucleotides not matched to a gene: 5. The CDR3 runs to 14 residues. Profiled with immunoSEQ multiplex PCR; TCRdb holds only in-frame clones, not every one. The table lists some 30,000 clones, around 74% of them singletons. As regards this clone: The antigen is unknown.

Following a 10-day culture, CD4+ T cells were purified. Of the BNT162b2 and mRNA-1273 vaccines, participants received two doses of one or the other. Sequencing used CD4+ T cells from PBMCs cultured without peptide, obtained after COVID-19 vaccination. This rearrangement joins TRBV28 to TRBJ1-1, with 7 bases lining up with TRBD1. This clonotype was obtained from a human donor who received a COVID-19 vaccine. CDR3 amino acids: CASSLTRQGTEAFF. CDR3 sequence (DNA): TGTGCCAGCAGTTTAACTCGACAGGGAACTGAAGCTTTCTTT. Filled out from reference TRBV28 and TRBJ1-1, the complete variable domain reads DVKVTQSSRYLVKRTGEKVFLECVQDMDHENMFWYRQDPGLGLRLIYFSYDVKMKEKGDIPEGYSVSREKKERFSLILESASTNQTSMYLCASSLTRQGTEAFFGQGTRLTVV.